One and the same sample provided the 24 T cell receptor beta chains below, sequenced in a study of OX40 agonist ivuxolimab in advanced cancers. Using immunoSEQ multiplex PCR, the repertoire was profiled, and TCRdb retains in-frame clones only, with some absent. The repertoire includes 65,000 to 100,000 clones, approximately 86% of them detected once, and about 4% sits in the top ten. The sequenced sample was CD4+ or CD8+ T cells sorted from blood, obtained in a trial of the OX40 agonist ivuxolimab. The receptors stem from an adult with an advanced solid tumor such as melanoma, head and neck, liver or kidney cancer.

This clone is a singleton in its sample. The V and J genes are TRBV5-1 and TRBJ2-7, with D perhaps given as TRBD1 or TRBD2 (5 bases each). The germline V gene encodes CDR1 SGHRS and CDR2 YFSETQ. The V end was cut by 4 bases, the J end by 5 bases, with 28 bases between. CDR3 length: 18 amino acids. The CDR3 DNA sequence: TGCGCCAGCAGCGCCCGCCCCGGGACCCGGTTAATTTCTCACGAGCAGTACTTC. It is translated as CASSARPGTRLISHEQYF.

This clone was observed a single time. In DNA form, the CDR3 reads TGTGCCACCAGCAGTTATCGACAGGCGGCGGGCTACACCTTC. Its translation is CATSSYRQAAGYTF. The chain uses TRBV15 and TRBJ1-2, with a weak D call TRBD1 (6 bases). The germline V and J ends were trimmed by 3 bases and 8 bases, with 16 bases remaining between them. From germline, CDR1 is LNHNV and CDR2 YYDKDF (reference sequence). This CDR3 has 14 amino acids. The whole variable domain, filled in from reference TRBV15 and TRBJ1-2, reads DAMVIQNPRYQVTQFGKPVTLSCSQTLNHNVMYWYQQKSSQAPKLLFHYYDKDFNNEADTPDNFQSRRPNTSFCFLDIRSPGLGDTAMYLCATSSYRQAAGYTFGSGTRLTVV.

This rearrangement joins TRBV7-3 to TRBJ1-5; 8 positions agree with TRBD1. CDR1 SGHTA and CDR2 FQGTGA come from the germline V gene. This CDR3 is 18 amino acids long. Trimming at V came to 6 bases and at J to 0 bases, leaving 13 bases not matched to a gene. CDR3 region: CASRMSRDRGHSNQPQHF. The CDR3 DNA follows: TGTGCCAGCAGGATGAGCCGTGACAGGGGCCATAGCAATCAGCCCCAGCATTTT.

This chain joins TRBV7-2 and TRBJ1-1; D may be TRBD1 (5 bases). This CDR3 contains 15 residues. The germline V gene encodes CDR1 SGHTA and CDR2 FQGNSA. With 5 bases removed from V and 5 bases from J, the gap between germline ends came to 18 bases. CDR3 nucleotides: TGTGCCAGCAGCCGTGAGGGCGGGGGGTGGACTGAAGCTTTCTTT. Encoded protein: CASSREGGGWTEAFF.

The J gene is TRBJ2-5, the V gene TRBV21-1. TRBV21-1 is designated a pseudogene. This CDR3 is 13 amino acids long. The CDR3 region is CASSKTLQETQYF. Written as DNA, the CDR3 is TGTGCCAGCAGCAAAACGCTCCAAGAGACCCAGTACTTC.

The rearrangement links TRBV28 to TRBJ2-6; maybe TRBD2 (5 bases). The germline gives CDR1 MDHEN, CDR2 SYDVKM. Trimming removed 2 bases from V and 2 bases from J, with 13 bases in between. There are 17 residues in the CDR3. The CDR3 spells CASSLGFEGPGANVLTF. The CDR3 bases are TGTGCCAGCAGTTTAGGTTTCGAGGGCCCTGGGGCCAACGTCCTGACTTTC. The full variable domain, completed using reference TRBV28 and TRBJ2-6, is DVKVTQSSRYLVKRTGEKVFLECVQDMDHENMFWYRQDPGLGLRLIYFSYDVKMKEKGDIPEGYSVSREKKERFSLILESASTNQTSMYLCASSLGFEGPGANVLTFGAGSRLTVL.

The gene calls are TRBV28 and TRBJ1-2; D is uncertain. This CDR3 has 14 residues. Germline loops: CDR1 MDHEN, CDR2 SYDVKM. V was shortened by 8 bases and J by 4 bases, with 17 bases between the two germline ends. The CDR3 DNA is TGTGCCAGCGCATCGTTTCTTTGGGTCTATGGCTACACCTTC. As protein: CASASFLWVYGYTF.

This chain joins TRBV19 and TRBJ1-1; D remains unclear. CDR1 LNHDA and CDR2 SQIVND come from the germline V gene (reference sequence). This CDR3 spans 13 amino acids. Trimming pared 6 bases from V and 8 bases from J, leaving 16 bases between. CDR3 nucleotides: TGTGCCAGTAGAGTTCCAGCCGACGGGGAAGCTTTCTTT. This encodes CASRVPADGEAFF.

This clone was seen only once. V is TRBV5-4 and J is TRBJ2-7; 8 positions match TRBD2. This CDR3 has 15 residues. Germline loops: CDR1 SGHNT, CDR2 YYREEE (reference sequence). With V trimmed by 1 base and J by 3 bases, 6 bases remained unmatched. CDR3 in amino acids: CASSLSAGAYYEQYF. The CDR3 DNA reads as TGTGCCAGCAGCTTGTCAGCGGGAGCCTACTACGAGCAGTACTTC.

CDR3 region: CASSLKQVYGYTF. The DNA of the CDR3 is TGTGCCAGCAGCTTAAAGCAGGTCTATGGCTACACCTTC. The V and J genes are TRBV7-3 and TRBJ1-2; D is unresolved. Trimming took 1 base from V and 4 from J, leaving 7 bases between them. CDR1 SGHTA and CDR2 FQGTGA come from the germline V gene. The CDR3 runs to 13 residues. The whole variable domain, remainder taken from reference TRBV7-3 and TRBJ1-2, is GAGVSQTPSNKVTEKGKYVELRCDPISGHTALYWYRQSLGQGPEFLIYFQGTGAADDSGLPNDRFFAVRPEGSVSTLKIQRTERGDSAVYLCASSLKQVYGYTFGSGTRLTVV.

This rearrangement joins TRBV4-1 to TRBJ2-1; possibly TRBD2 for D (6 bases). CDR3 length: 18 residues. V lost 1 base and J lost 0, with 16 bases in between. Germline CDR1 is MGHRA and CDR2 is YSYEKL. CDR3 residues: CASSQGPSVSSSYNEQFF. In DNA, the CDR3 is TGCGCCAGCAGCCAAGGCCCTAGCGTATCGAGCTCCTACAATGAGCAGTTCTTC.

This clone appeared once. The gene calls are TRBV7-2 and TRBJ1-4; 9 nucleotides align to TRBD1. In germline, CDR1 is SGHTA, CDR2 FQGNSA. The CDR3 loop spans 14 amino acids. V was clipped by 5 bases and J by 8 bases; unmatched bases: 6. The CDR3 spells CASSTGQGDEKLFF. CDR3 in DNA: TGTGCCAGCAGCACGGGACAGGGTGACGAAAAACTGTTTTTT.

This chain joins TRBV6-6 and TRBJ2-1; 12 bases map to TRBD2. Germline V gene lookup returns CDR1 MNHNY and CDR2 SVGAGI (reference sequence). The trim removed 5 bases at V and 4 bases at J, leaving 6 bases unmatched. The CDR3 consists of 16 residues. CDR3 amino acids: CASSIGLAGTYNEQFF. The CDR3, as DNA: TGTGCCAGCAGTATCGGACTAGCGGGGACGTACAATGAGCAGTTCTTC.

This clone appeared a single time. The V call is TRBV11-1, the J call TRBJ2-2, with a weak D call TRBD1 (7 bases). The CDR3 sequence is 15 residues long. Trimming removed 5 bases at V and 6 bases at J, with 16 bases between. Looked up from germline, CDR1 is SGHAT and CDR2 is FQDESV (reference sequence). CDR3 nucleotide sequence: TGTGCCAGCAGCCCCGACCGCAGGGGGGCCGGGGAGCTGTTTTTT. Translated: CASSPDRRGAGELFF.

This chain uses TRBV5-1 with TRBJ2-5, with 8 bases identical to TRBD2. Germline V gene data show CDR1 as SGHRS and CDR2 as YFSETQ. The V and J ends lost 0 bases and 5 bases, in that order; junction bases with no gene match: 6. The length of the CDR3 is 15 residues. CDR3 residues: CASSLASGSIETQYF. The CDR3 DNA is TGCGCCAGCAGCTTGGCGAGCGGGAGTATCGAGACCCAGTACTTC.

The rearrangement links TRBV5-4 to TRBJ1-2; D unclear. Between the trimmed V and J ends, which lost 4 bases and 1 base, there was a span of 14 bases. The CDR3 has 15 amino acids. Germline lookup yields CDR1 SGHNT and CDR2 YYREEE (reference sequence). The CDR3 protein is CASSPLRSDNYGYTF. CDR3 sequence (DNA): TGTGCCAGCAGCCCCCTCCGTTCCGATAACTATGGCTACACCTTC.

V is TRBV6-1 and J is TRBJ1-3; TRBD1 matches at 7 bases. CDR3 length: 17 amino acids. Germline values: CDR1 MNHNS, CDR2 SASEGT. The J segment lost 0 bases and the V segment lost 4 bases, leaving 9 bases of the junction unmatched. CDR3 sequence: CASSVWDSPFSGNTIYF. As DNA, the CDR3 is TGTGCCAGCAGTGTTTGGGACAGCCCATTCTCTGGAAACACCATATATTTT.

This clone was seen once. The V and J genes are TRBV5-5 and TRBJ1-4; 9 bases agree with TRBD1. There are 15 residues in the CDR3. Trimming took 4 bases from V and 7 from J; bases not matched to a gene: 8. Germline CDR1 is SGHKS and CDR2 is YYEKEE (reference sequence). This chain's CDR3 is CASSGDRVNIEKLFF. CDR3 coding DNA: TGTGCCAGCAGCGGGGACAGGGTCAACATTGAAAAACTGTTTTTT.

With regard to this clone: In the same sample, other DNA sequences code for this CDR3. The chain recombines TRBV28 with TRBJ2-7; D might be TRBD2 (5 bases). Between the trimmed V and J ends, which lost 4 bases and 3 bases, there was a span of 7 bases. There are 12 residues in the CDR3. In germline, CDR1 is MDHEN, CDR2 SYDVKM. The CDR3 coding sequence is TGTGCCAGCAGTTCCGACTACTACGAGCAGTACTTC. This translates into CASSSDYYEQYF.

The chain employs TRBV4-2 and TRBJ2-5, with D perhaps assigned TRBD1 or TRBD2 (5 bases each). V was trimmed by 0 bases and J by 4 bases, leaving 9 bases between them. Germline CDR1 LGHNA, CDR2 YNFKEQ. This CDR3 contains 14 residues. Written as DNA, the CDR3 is TGTGCCAGCAGCCAAGATAGAGGGGCAGAGACCCAGTACTTC. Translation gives CASSQDRGAETQYF.

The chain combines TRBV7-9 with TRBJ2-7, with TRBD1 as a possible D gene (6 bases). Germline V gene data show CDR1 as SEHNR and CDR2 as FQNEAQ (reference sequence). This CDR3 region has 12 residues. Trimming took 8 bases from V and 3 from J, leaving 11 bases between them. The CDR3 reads CASSGQYYEQYF. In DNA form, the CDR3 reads TGTGCCAGCTCTGGACAGTACTACGAGCAGTACTTC.

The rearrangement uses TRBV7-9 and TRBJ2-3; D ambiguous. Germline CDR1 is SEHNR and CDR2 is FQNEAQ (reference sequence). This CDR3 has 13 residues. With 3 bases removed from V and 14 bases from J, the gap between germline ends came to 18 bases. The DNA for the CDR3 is TGTGCCAGCAGCTTGGATTCCCGGACCCATATGTATTTT. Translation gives CASSLDSRTHMYF.

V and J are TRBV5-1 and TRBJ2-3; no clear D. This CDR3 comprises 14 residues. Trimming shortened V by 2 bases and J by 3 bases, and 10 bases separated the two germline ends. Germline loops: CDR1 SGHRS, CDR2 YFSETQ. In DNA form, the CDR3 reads TGCGCCAGCAGCTTTGGTCGGGCAACAGATACGCAGTATTTT. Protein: CASSFGRATDTQYF.

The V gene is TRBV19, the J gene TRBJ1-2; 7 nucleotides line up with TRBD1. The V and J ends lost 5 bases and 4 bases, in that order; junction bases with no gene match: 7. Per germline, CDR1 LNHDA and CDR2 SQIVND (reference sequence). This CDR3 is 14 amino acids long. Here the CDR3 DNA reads TGTGCCAGTAGTCGGTCGGGACAGTCCTATGGCTACACCTTC. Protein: CASSRSGQSYGYTF.